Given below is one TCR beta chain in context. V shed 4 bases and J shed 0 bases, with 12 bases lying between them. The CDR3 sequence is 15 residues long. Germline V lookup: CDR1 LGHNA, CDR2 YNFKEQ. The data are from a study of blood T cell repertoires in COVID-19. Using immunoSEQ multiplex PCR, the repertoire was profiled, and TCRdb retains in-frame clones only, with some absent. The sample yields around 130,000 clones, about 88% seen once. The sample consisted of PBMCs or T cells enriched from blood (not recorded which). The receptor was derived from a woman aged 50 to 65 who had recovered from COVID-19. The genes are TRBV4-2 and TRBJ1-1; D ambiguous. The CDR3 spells CASSPGLSMNTEAFF. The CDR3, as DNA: TGTGCCAGCAGCCCCGGACTTTCGATGAACACTGAAGCTTTCTTT.